This T cell receptor (beta chain) comes out of a study of a mutant IDH1 vaccine in newly diagnosed glioma. Time point defined: week 11, during vaccination. Topical imiquimod accompanied each vaccine dose, which consisted of 300 ug of mutant IDH1 20-mer peptide. Turning to this clone: Its target is unknown.

Trimming removed 5 bases at V and 15 bases at J, with 14 bases between. CDR1 DFQATT and CDR2 SNEGSKA come from the germline V gene (reference sequence). The CDR3 totals 10 residues. Data came from immunoSEQ multiplex PCR; TCRdb stores just in-frame clones and leaves some out. Among under 150,000 clones listed, around 77% were seen once. The rearrangement uses TRBV20-1 and TRBJ2-1; D is unclear. The sample in question was PBMCs, obtained from a glioma patient whose treatment included an IDH1 peptide vaccine. This clonotype was obtained from a man between 40 and 49 years old with glioma. For the CDR3, the DNA is TGCAGTGCTGAAGACACCTTTGGGTTCTTC. The encoded protein is CSAEDTFGFF.